In its sample, the clone carrying this TCR beta chain was seen many times. Its antigen remains unidentified. Cyclophosphamide on days +3 and +4 followed busulfan-fludarabine conditioning and a marrow graft. The CDR3 extends over 15 amino acids. V was cut by 8 bases and J by 1 base, with 15 bases left in between. Germline V gene lookup returns CDR1 SGHDT and CDR2 YYEEEE. The record originates from a study of T cells after posttransplantation cyclophosphamide. The data were produced by immunoSEQ multiplex PCR, yet TCRdb's version contains in-frame clones alone and is incomplete. Listed for the sample are about 10,000 clones, none seen a single time. Broader study findings: Tissue-infiltrating T cells from skin or gut overlapped little with blood T cells. Recipient CMV seropositivity and CMV reactivation strongly tracked TRB clonality.

This clonotype was obtained from a female patient aged 40-49 years who received an allogeneic stem cell transplant from a related donor, was CMV-positive, and had no GVHD. Some T cells may trace back to the graft donor. The sequencing here drew on PBMCs, taken after allogeneic stem cell transplant with posttransplant cyclophosphamide. The chain links TRBV5-6 to TRBJ2-2, with D possibly being TRBD1 (6 bases). CDR3 sequence: CASGRGQRNTGELFF. Here the CDR3 DNA reads TGTGCCAGTGGCAGGGGCCAGCGGAACACCGGGGAGCTGTTTTTT.